These 31 T cell receptor beta chains share one sample of origin, sequenced in a study of blood T cell repertoires in COVID-19 (dated by TCRdb to 2019 to 2021). Library construction relied on the immunoSEQ multiplex PCR assay. TCRdb stores this immuneACCESS table with in-frame sequences only. Part of the clones is absent; in the studies checked, under half of the shortfall reflects unresolved V genes, and no reason is known for the rest. The sample contains roughly 160,000 clones, roughly 87% of them found a single time. Of the sample, less than 5% is held by the ten largest clones. The sample comprised peripheral blood. The receptors shown here come from a woman aged 60-75 years who had recovered from COVID-19.

Notes on this clone: Other DNA sequences of this sample code for an identical CDR3. The J gene is TRBJ1-5, the V gene TRBV5-1, with D tentatively TRBD1 (5 bases). The CDR3 has 14 amino acids. With 1 base removed from V and 2 bases from J, the gap between germline ends came to 7 bases. Germline values: CDR1 SGHRS, CDR2 YFSETQ. The CDR3: CASSLQGGNQPQHF. The CDR3 DNA is TGCGCCAGCAGCTTGCAAGGGGGCAATCAGCCCCAGCATTTT.

The chain carries TRBV30 and TRBJ2-3; TRBD2 matches at 13 bases. The CDR3 is 16 residues long. Trimming took 2 bases from V and 3 from J; bases not matched to a gene: 5. Germline V CDR1 and CDR2: GTSNPN, SVGIG (reference sequence). The CDR3 nucleotides are TGTGCCTGGAGTAGGACTAGCGGGGGAGTGACAGATACGCAGTATTTT. It translates to CAWSRTSGGVTDTQYF.

Only a few counts were recorded for this clone. V usage is TRBV7-8 and J usage is TRBJ1-2, with 10 bases identical to TRBD1. The CDR3 loop spans 18 amino acids. Germline CDR1 SGHVS, CDR2 FQNEAQ. Trimming removed 6 bases from V and 0 bases from J; junction bases left unmatched: 13. The CDR3 protein is CASSIRDRGLRANYGYTF. In DNA form, the CDR3 reads TGTGCCAGCAGTATCCGGGACAGGGGACTGCGAGCTAACTATGGCTACACCTTC.

The chain employs TRBV24-1 and TRBJ2-3; D is unclear. Trimming left V 7 bases short and J 2 bases short, with 12 bases between. The CDR3 spans 14 residues. Germline V gene data show CDR1 as KGHDR and CDR2 as SFDVKD. The CDR3, as DNA: TGTGCCACCAGAGCCCGGGTGACCACAGATACGCAGTATTTT. Translation: CATRARVTTDTQYF.

The chain has TRBV11-2 and TRBJ1-1; D gene unclear. Looked up from germline, CDR1 is SGHAT and CDR2 is FQNNGV. V lost 2 bases and J lost 1, with 8 bases in between. The CDR3 is 14 residues long. The chain's CDR3 is CASSLLLGNTEAFF. The DNA of the CDR3 is TGTGCCAGCAGCTTACTTCTAGGGAACACTGAAGCTTTCTTT.

This clone was detected a few times. This chain links TRBV28 with TRBJ2-2, with TRBD1 matching 10 bases. Losses at the gene ends were 5 bases for V and 5 bases for J; bases not matched to a gene: 8. The CDR3 has 16 residues. Germline V lookup: CDR1 MDHEN, CDR2 SYDVKM. CDR3 loop: CASSRGDRGRTGELFF. CDR3 nucleotides: TGTGCCAGCAGTCGGGGGGACAGGGGACGGACCGGGGAGCTGTTTTTT.

The chain has TRBV5-1 and TRBJ2-1, with D possibly matching TRBD1 (5 bases). V was cut by 0 bases and J by 5 bases, with 9 bases left in between. The CDR3 is made up of 14 amino acids. Germline V gene data show CDR1 as SGHRS and CDR2 as YFSETQ. CDR3 sequence (DNA): TGCGCCAGCAGCTTGGAGGGGTTTAACAATGAGCAGTTCTTC. Amino acid sequence: CASSLEGFNNEQFF.

This chain joins TRBV25-1 and TRBJ1-5; possibly TRBD1 for D (5 bases). This CDR3 region has 13 residues. CDR1 and CDR2 from the germline V gene are MGHDK and SYGVNS. Trimming pared 6 bases from V and 9 bases from J, leaving 15 bases between. The chain's CDR3 is CASRETGRGPQHF. The CDR3 DNA follows: TGTGCCAGCAGAGAGACGGGGCGGGGGCCCCAGCATTTT.

The rearrangement joins TRBV5-6 to TRBJ1-1, with D maybe TRBD1 (6 bases). Germline V CDR1 and CDR2: SGHDT, YYEEEE. Trimming stripped 0 bases from V and 3 bases from J, with 9 bases between. This CDR3 is built from 14 residues. CDR3 nucleotides: TGTGCCAGCAGCTTGGCAGGGGCCGACACTGAAGCTTTCTTT. Translation gives CASSLAGADTEAFF.

The chain couples TRBV9 to TRBJ1-2; no reliable D call. From germline, CDR1 is SGDLS and CDR2 YYNGEE. The germline V and J ends were trimmed by 2 bases and 2 bases, with 16 bases remaining between them. The CDR3 has 16 residues. For the CDR3, the DNA is TGTGCCAGCAGCGTGCAACCGCATTCGGGGAACTATGGCTACACCTTC. Residues: CASSVQPHSGNYGYTF.

The gene calls are TRBV6-2 or TRBV6-3 and TRBJ1-4; D gene unclear. This CDR3 region has 13 residues. The germline V gene has CDR1 MNHEY and CDR2 SVGEGT. V lost 5 bases, J lost 8 bases, and 12 bases lay in between. Here the CDR3 reads CASSLLKREKLFF. The CDR3 DNA sequence: TGTGCCAGCAGTCTGTTAAAGAGGGAAAAACTGTTTTTT.

The chain couples TRBV14 to TRBJ1-1, with 7 bases lining up with TRBD1. The CDR3 extends over 15 amino acids. In germline, CDR1 is SGHDN, CDR2 FVKESK. V lost 7 bases and J lost 0; bases outside the gene matches: 8. The CDR3 DNA is TGTGCCAGCACCCAGACAGGGCGCATGAACACTGAAGCTTTCTTT. This encodes CASTQTGRMNTEAFF.

As regards this clone: Additional DNA sequences in this sample encode the identical CDR3. This chain uses TRBV7-2 with TRBJ2-5, with D perhaps matching TRBD1 (6 bases). In germline, CDR1 is SGHTA, CDR2 FQGNSA. Deletions cut 4 bases from V and 1 base from J, with 10 bases between. CDR3 length: 14 amino acids. CDR3 nucleotides: TGTGCCAGCAGCTCCCAAGGGGGCCAAGAGACCCAGTACTTC. Translated: CASSSQGGQETQYF.

This chain uses TRBV24-1 with TRBJ2-2; 7 positions match TRBD2. The CDR3 extends over 15 amino acids. Germline V gene sequence: CDR1 KGHDR, CDR2 SFDVKD. The trim removed 7 bases at V and 6 bases at J, leaving 10 bases unmatched. The CDR3 DNA reads as TGTGCCACCAGCGGGGGGACCAACCTACCCGGGGAGCTGTTTTTT. Amino acids: CATSGGTNLPGELFF.

The chain has TRBV3-1 (or the pseudogene TRBV3-2) and TRBJ1-1; D is perhaps TRBD1 (6 bases). V was shortened by 1 base and J by 11 bases, with 11 bases between the two germline ends. Germline V lookup: CDR1 LGHDT, CDR2 YNNKEL (reference sequence). This CDR3 comprises 12 residues. The CDR3 DNA is TGTGCCAGCAGCCAAGGAAGGGGGTTGGCTTTCTTT. Encoded protein: CASSQGRGLAFF.

The chain recombines TRBV5-4 with TRBJ2-5; TRBD2 matches 8 bases. Germline assignment: CDR1 SGHNT and CDR2 YYREEE (reference sequence). CDR3 length equals 15 residues. V dropped 4 bases and J dropped 2; count of bases not matched to a gene: 7. CDR3 nucleotide sequence: TGTGCCAGCAGCAGACGACGGGGGGGACAAGAGACCCAGTACTTC. This translates into CASSRRRGGQETQYF.

The J gene is TRBJ1-2, the V gene TRBV4-3; D possibly corresponds to TRBD1 (5 bases). The CDR3 spans 12 residues. Trimming took 8 bases from V and 7 from J, leaving 14 bases between them. The germline gives CDR1 LGHNA, CDR2 YSLEER. The CDR3 is CASLNQGGGYTF. In nucleotides, the CDR3 is TGCGCCAGCCTAAACCAGGGAGGTGGCTACACCTTC.

The CDR3 nucleotides read TGTGCCAGCCGCCCGTCGCGGGGGGGCCGGGCCAGCACCGGGGAGCTGTTTTTT. The encoded protein is CASRPSRGGRASTGELFF. The rearrangement uses TRBV7-8 and TRBJ2-2; the match to TRBD2 covers 9 bases. This CDR3 comprises 18 residues. V lost 8 bases, J lost 4 bases, and 17 bases stayed unmatched. Germline CDR1 and CDR2: SGHVS and FQNEAQ.

This clone has only one observation. The chain employs TRBV18 and TRBJ1-5, with TRBD1 matching 8 bases. This CDR3 region has 18 residues. Per germline, CDR1 KGHSH and CDR2 LQKENI. With V trimmed by 1 base and J by 0 bases, 8 bases remained unmatched. CDR3 residues: CASSPRTGNASSNQPQHF. CDR3 DNA sequence: TGTGCCAGCTCACCACGGACAGGGAATGCGAGTAGCAATCAGCCCCAGCATTTT.

The chain has TRBV27 and TRBJ1-6; no clear D. This CDR3 spans 12 amino acids. In germline, CDR1 is MNHEY, CDR2 SMNVEV (reference sequence). Between the trimmed V and J ends, which lost 3 bases and 10 bases, there was a span of 7 bases. Written as DNA, the CDR3 is TGTGCCAGCAGTTTCCGGGAGTCACCCCTCCACTTT. It specifies CASSFRESPLHF.

The chain is built from TRBV5-1 and TRBJ1-1, with D hard to call. Trimming pared 0 bases from V and 1 base from J, leaving 10 bases between. CDR3 length: 15 residues. The germline CDR1 and CDR2 sequences are SGHRS and YFSETQ. The CDR3 DNA follows: TGCGCCAGCAGCTTGGGAGGATCTGAGAACACTGAAGCTTTCTTT. Protein sequence: CASSLGGSENTEAFF.

V gene TRBV5-1 combines with J gene TRBJ2-7, with 8 bases aligning to TRBD2. Germline V lookup: CDR1 SGHRS, CDR2 YFSETQ. Trimming took 4 bases from V and 7 from J; bases not matched to a gene: 7. This CDR3 has 13 amino acids. CDR3 DNA sequence: TGCGCCAGCAGCACCCCCGGGACTAGGGAGCAGTACTTC. As protein: CASSTPGTREQYF.

The V gene is TRBV28, the J gene TRBJ1-2; D uncertain. Looked up from germline, CDR1 is MDHEN and CDR2 is SYDVKM. CDR3 length: 11 residues. Trimming took 2 bases from V and 6 from J, leaving 4 bases between them. In nucleotides, the CDR3 is TGTGCCAGCAGTTTAATAGATGGCTACACCTTC. This sequence encodes CASSLIDGYTF.

This sequence joins TRBV15 and TRBJ2-1; 7 bases match TRBD2. The junction had 15 bases not matched to a gene; V was cut back by 6 bases and J by 7 bases. In germline, CDR1 is LNHNV, CDR2 YYDKDF (reference sequence). The CDR3 is 16 amino acids. Here the CDR3 DNA reads TGTGCCACCAGACGAGCGGTGGGGGGGACCCAAAATGAGCAGTTCTTC. Translating it yields CATRRAVGGTQNEQFF.

The chain uses TRBV6-1 and TRBJ1-1; D unresolved. The germline V gene has CDR1 MNHNS and CDR2 SASEGT. The V end was cut by 1 base, the J end by 1 base, with 7 bases between. The CDR3 runs 14 residues. CDR3 nucleotide sequence: TGTGCCAGCAGTGAAGTTCCGGGGAACACTGAAGCTTTCTTT. Amino acids: CASSEVPGNTEAFF.

The rearrangement links TRBV6-5 to TRBJ1-1; D call uncertain. The CDR3 is 13 amino acids. The germline V and J ends were trimmed by 5 bases and 4 bases, with 11 bases remaining between them. The germline V gene has CDR1 MNHEY and CDR2 SVGAGI. The CDR3 loop is CASSTTRGTEAFF. The DNA of the CDR3 is TGTGCCAGCAGTACGACCCGCGGCACTGAAGCTTTCTTT.

Only one count was recorded for this clone. The V gene is TRBV19, the J gene TRBJ2-3; TRBD2 matches 8 bases. Trimming cost V 6 bases and J 4 bases; bases outside gene matches: 6. This CDR3 has 14 amino acids. The germline V gene has CDR1 LNHDA and CDR2 SQIVND (reference sequence). The CDR3 nucleotides are TGTGCCAGTAGCCGCCCCGGGGGGGCAGATACGCAGTATTTT. Residues: CASSRPGGADTQYF.

The chain recombines TRBV7-2 with TRBJ2-2; 7 bases map to TRBD1. Germline assignment: CDR1 SGHTA and CDR2 FQGNSA. V dropped 3 bases and J dropped 0; count of bases not matched to a gene: 4. The CDR3 runs 16 residues. CDR3 protein: CASSLGQSANTGELFF. The CDR3 coding sequence is TGTGCCAGCAGCTTGGGACAGAGTGCGAACACCGGGGAGCTGTTTTTT.

This clone appeared a single time. The chain uses TRBV28 and TRBJ2-2, with 7 bases lining up with TRBD1. Trimming took 5 bases from V and 6 from J; bases not matched to a gene: 15. There are 17 residues in the CDR3. The V gene's germline CDR1 is MDHEN and CDR2 SYDVKM. Written as DNA, the CDR3 is TGTGCCAGCAGTACGTTTTTAAAGGGGGCGTTCCCCGGGGAGCTGTTTTTT. This sequence encodes CASSTFLKGAFPGELFF.

This clone was observed a handful of times. This sequence joins TRBV5-6 and TRBJ1-4, with D possibly TRBD1 on 6 matching bases. The germline V and J ends were trimmed by 0 bases and 5 bases, with 14 bases remaining between them. This CDR3 has 16 residues. Per the germline V gene, CDR1 is SGHDT and CDR2 is YYEEEE. This CDR3 reads CASSLGMGAINEKLFF. Written as DNA, the CDR3 is TGTGCCAGCAGCTTGGGGATGGGGGCGATCAATGAAAAACTGTTTTTT. The full variable domain, its missing parts supplied by reference TRBV5-6 and TRBJ1-4, is DAGVTQSPTHLIKTRGQQVTLRCSPKSGHDTVSWYQQALGQGPQFIFQYYEEEERQRGNFPDRFSGHQFPNYSSELNVNALLLGDSALYLCASSLGMGAINEKLFFGSGTQLSVL.

The V and J genes are TRBV27 and TRBJ1-4; D gene uncertain. This CDR3 has 15 amino acids. Germline CDR1 MNHEY, CDR2 SMNVEV (reference sequence). Trimming stripped 2 bases from V and 4 bases from J, with 11 bases between. This CDR3 is CASSLRPGINEKLFF. In DNA, the CDR3 is TGTGCCAGCAGTTTAAGGCCCGGGATTAATGAAAAACTGTTTTTT. The complete variable domain, with remaining parts taken from reference TRBV27 and TRBJ1-4, reads EAQVTQNPRYLITVTGKKLTVTCSQNMNHEYMSWYRQDPGLGLRQIYYSMNVEVTDKGDVPEGYKVSRKEKRNFPLILESPSPNQTSLYFCASSLRPGINEKLFFGSGTQLSVL.